This T cell receptor (beta chain) was recovered during a study of OX40 agonist ivuxolimab in advanced cancers. About the investigation overall: Ivuxolimab was an agonistic, fully human IgG2 monoclonal antibody directed against OX40 (CD134), a costimulatory receptor. Intravenous ivuxolimab was administered to patients every 2 weeks at six dose levels: 0.01, 0.1, 0.3, 1.5, 3 and 10 mg/kg. Of the roughly 52 dose-escalation patients, hepatocellular carcinoma was present in about 20, melanoma in around 15, renal cell carcinoma in 9 and head and neck cancer in 9. A male proportion of around 81% and a mean age of 60 years, ranging from 23 to 79, were recorded for the dose-escalation cohort. Prior anti-PD-1, anti-PD-L1 or anti-CTLA-4 therapy was permitted, and approximately 41% of dose-escalation patients had received checkpoint inhibitors. Partial responses occurred in three dose-escalation patients, of whom one had hepatocellular carcinoma and two had cutaneous melanoma. Peripheral TCRbeta sequencing aimed to test whether ivuxolimab altered TCR sequence diversity and caused clonal T-cell expansion. The paper reports the monotherapy dose-escalation portion (N ≈ 52 patients) of the phase I ivuxolimab trial. General study outcomes and caveats: Antigen specificity was not determined for the clonally expanded peripheral T cells. At doses of 0.1 to 3.0 mg/kg, clonal expansion of both CD4+ and CD8+ T cells in blood was seen between baseline and week 6. In the 0.1-3.0 mg/kg groups, partial responders were among the patients with the lowest normalized peripheral clonal expansion, particularly in CD8+ T cells. After ivuxolimab, CD8+ T cells had more expanded clones than CD4+ T cells on average. Low levels of normalized T-cell clonal expansion were also seen in some nonresponding patients.

For sequencing of the TCRbeta CDR3 region, genomic DNA was extracted from the sorted cells. The immunoSEQ Assay was used for sequencing of TCRbeta CDR3 regions. TCRdb took this table from immuneACCESS and kept in-frame rearrangements with V and J called. Such tables lack part of the clones; where checked against another copy, unresolved V genes explain under half of the gap, and the rest is unexplained. The sample contains 8,000 to 10,000 clones, 66% of them found a single time. The ten largest clones represent 26% of the sample. Patients with autoimmune disease history or receiving systemic immunosuppression were excluded from the trial. Peripheral blood for TCR sequencing was collected from all dose cohorts at baseline, on cycle 4 day 1, and on cycle 7 day 1. Samples were obtained from an open-label, multicenter, first-in-human phase I dose-escalation trial of ivuxolimab. The trial enrolled adults with locally advanced or metastatic head and neck squamous cell, hepatocellular, melanoma or renal cell carcinoma. CD4+ and CD8+ T cells were sorted separately from peripheral blood before TCR sequencing.

From the cysteine up to the phenylalanine, the CDR3 has a length of 17 residues. Here the CDR3 DNA is all that survives: 51 bases in frame from base 1. The germline V end is reduced by 5 bases and the J end by 3 bases; junction bases left unmatched: 14. This clone was detected a few times. No antigen is known for it. Base qualities are not provided; no much larger clone lies one nucleotide away. The V and J segments used are TRBV7-1 and TRBJ1-2; TRBD1 aligns with 8 central bases. TRBV7-1 is classed as an ORF, of uncertain function. This clonotype originated in an adult with an advanced solid tumor such as melanoma, head and neck, liver or kidney cancer. Specimen: CD4+ or CD8+ T cells sorted from blood, collected in a trial of the OX40 agonist ivuxolimab. The nucleotides read TGTGCCAGCAGCCCCCTTTTAGGCAGGGGGCCTTACTATGGCTACACCTTC. This yields the protein CASSPLLGRGPYYGYTF.